The text below deals with one TCR beta chain. The antigen it recognizes is unknown. No base qualities exist here, and no much larger clone lies one base off it. The CDR3 regions of human TCRbeta chains were subjected to immunosequencing. In the source study's methods: TCRs in the repertoires were matched against a reference library of SARS-CoV-2-specific TCRs that had been generated with the MIRA antigen-specificity platform. Breadth was defined as the fraction of unique TCRs that were SARS-CoV-2-associated. Depth was defined as the fraction of total T cells that were SARS-CoV-2-associated. Each spike-specific TCR was assigned to its reactive spike region and to a CD4 or CD8 class using the MIRA data. Log10-transformed breadth and depth values were compared by one-way ANOVA with Sidak's multiple comparisons tests. TCRdb re-hosts the immuneACCESS table, in-frame sequences only. Its copies lack some clones; in the studies checked, an unresolved V gene accounts for under half of them, and the cause for the rest is not known. V, J and clone size reflect that table, while D and trimming were determined from the DNA. Recorded for this sample are 90,000 to 120,000 clones; approximately 90% of them occurred a single time. The ten largest account for 4.5% to 5.5% of the sample.

The data originate from a study of T cell responses to AZD1222 COVID-19 vaccine (dated by TCRdb to about 2021). Broadly, across the study: TCR sequencing was performed for about 250 trial participants, of whom 207 were given two doses of AZD1222 and 26 were given two doses of MenACWY control vaccine. Trial participants were enrolled into age subgroups of 18-55, 56-69 and 70-plus years, which contained 148, 28 and 57 TCR-sequenced participants, respectively. Broader findings and caveats from the paper: Vaccine-associated CD4 TCRs spanned the whole spike protein, with dominant responses in regions 160-218 and 743-854. In the small 56-69-year group, the increase in depth fell short of significance, most likely because of low power. Because no day 14 peak-response samples were available, repertoires were characterized only after the peak T cell response. Spike-specific TCR breadth and depth rose significantly after two AZD1222 doses compared with day 0 and with MenACWY recipients. Conclusions about previously exposed vaccinees are limited because only a handful of AZD1222 recipients were SARS-CoV-2 seropositive at baseline. Participants were mostly white British and included more females than males, and it was suggested by the authors that clonal diversity may have been underestimated. Epitopes outside the regions mutated in the B.1.351 and B.1.1.7 variants were reportedly recognized by nearly half of the unique spike-specific TCRs.

The germline V and J ends show losses of 7 bases and 5 bases respectively, and no gene match explains 9 bases of the junction. The cysteine opens and the phenylalanine closes a CDR3 of 15 amino acids. The DNA shown is the 45-base CDR3, in frame from base 1. Reading the germline V gene (reference sequence) gives CDR1 LNHDA and CDR2 SQIVND. This specimen's time point label, interpreted: about 28 days (+/-7) after the second vaccine dose. AZD1222 recipients given second doses at about 4 weeks or at about 12 weeks were pooled, since spike-specific TCR depth and breadth were not found to differ between the two schedules. Vaccinee samples were obtained from the UK trials COV001 and COV002, which included a single-blind randomized controlled phase 2/3 trial of AZD1222 (ChAdOx1 nCoV-19) in healthy adults. Trial participant PBMC samples were collected at day 0 and day 28 after the second dose for TCRbeta chain sequencing.

This TCR was sampled from an adult who received the AZD1222 COVID-19 vaccine. This chain is built from TRBV19 and TRBJ2-3, with TRBD1 identical over 10 junction bases. Here the sequenced sample was peripheral blood, taken 28 days after the second AZD1222 dose. The nucleotide sequence is given as TGTGCCAGTACCGGACAGGGGGTTCCGGGAGATACGCAGTATTTT. Its protein product is CASTGQGVPGDTQYF.